The 14 T cell receptor beta chains listed next were all sequenced from one sample in a study of blood T cell repertoires in COVID-19 (dated by TCRdb to the early 2020s). The library relied on the immunoSEQ multiplex PCR assay. What TCRdb holds here is the immuneACCESS table cut down to in-frame rearrangements. Part of the clones is not present; checked against another copy, under half of the missing clones reflect an unresolved V gene, and the others are unexplained. The sample table lists 60,000 to 65,000 clones, around 83% of them with a count of one. About 6% of the sample is taken by the ten largest. The specimen sequenced was peripheral blood. Receptors were obtained from a woman aged 60 to 75 with acute or convalescent COVID-19.

This clone is a singleton in its sample. The CDR3 here is CATSTGGNQPQHF. As DNA, the CDR3 is TGTGCCACCTCCACAGGGGGCAATCAGCCCCAGCATTTT. The chain couples TRBV15 to TRBJ1-5; 7 nucleotides agree with TRBD1. CDR3 length: 13 amino acids. The V gene end was trimmed by 8 bases and the J gene end by 2 bases; junction bases not matched to a gene: 3. Germline values: CDR1 LNHNV, CDR2 YYDKDF (reference sequence). The full variable domain, in which reference TRBV15 and TRBJ1-5 provide the parts outside the CDR3, is DAMVIQNPRYQVTQFGKPVTLSCSQTLNHNVMYWYQQKSSQAPKLLFHYYDKDFNNEADTPDNFQSRRPNTSFCFLDIRSPGLGDTAMYLCATSTGGNQPQHFGDGTRLSIL.

The V gene is TRBV4-1, the J gene TRBJ1-2, with D uncertain. V dropped 0 bases and J dropped 14 bases, with 19 bases sitting between them. The CDR3 totals 14 residues. CDR1 and CDR2 from the germline V gene are MGHRA and YSYEKL. The CDR3 protein is CASSQDPLLRDETF. DNA for the CDR3: TGCGCCAGCAGCCAAGACCCCCTTCTCCGAGATGAAACCTTC.

The chain combines TRBV6-5 with TRBJ1-1, with D unclear. From germline, CDR1 is MNHEY and CDR2 SVGAGI. V lost 0 bases, J lost 1 base, and 6 bases lay in between. CDR3 length equals 14 residues. CDR3 coding DNA: TGTGCCAGCAGTTACTCGGGCAGGAACACTGAAGCTTTCTTT. Protein sequence: CASSYSGRNTEAFF.

The chain joins TRBV2 to TRBJ1-2, with D tentatively TRBD1 (6 bases). From germline, CDR1 is SNHLY and CDR2 FYNNEI. This CDR3 has 14 residues. Trimming shortened V by 7 bases and J by 4 bases, and 16 bases separated the two germline ends. CDR3 nucleotides: TGTGCCAGCACCCTAGGGGGGGGCGCCTATGGCTACACCTTC. As protein: CASTLGGGAYGYTF.

J is TRBJ1-2 and V is TRBV7-6; D is uncertain. The germline gives CDR1 SGHVS, CDR2 FNYEAQ. The CDR3 extends over 11 amino acids. Trimming pared 11 bases from V and 6 bases from J, leaving 13 bases between. The CDR3 DNA sequence: TGTGCCTCCGGTGGGCGGGATGGCTACACCTTC. It specifies CASGGRDGYTF.

This clone was detected only a few times. CDR3: CASTIGGMNTEAFF. CDR3 sequence (DNA): TGTGCCAGCACTATAGGGGGAATGAACACTGAAGCTTTCTTT. The chain uses TRBV6-5 and TRBJ1-1; TRBD1 is a possible D gene (6 bases). V lost 7 bases to trimming and J lost 0 bases, with 12 bases between them. Per germline, CDR1 MNHEY and CDR2 SVGAGI. The CDR3 has 14 amino acids.

V and J are TRBV5-1 and TRBJ2-3, with 8 bases aligning to TRBD2. From germline, CDR1 is SGHRS and CDR2 YFSETQ. This CDR3 has 15 residues. The ends lost 0 bases at V and 9 bases at J; junction bases unmatched: 9. DNA for the CDR3: TGCGCCAGCAGCTTGGAGGTCGGGGGGGCTGACACGCAGTATTTT. Its protein product is CASSLEVGGADTQYF. Full variable domain (outside the CDR3, taken from reference TRBV5-1 and TRBJ2-3): KAGVTQTPRYLIKTRGQQVTLSCSPISGHRSVSWYQQTPGQGLQFLFEYFSETQRNKGNFPGRFSGRQFSNSRSEMNVSTLELGDSALYLCASSLEVGGADTQYFGPGTRLTVL.

The chain joins TRBV20-1 to TRBJ1-2, with 8 bases matching TRBD1. This CDR3 has 11 amino acids. The trim removed 6 bases at V and 7 bases at J, leaving 4 bases unmatched. Per the germline V gene, CDR1 is DFQATT and CDR2 is SNEGSKA (reference sequence). Here the CDR3 reads CSAGQGSGYTF. The CDR3 bases are TGCAGTGCAGGACAGGGAAGTGGCTACACCTTC.

The V and J genes are TRBV20-1 and TRBJ2-7; D is uncertain. Trimming left V 0 bases short and J 4 bases short, with 4 bases between. CDR1 and CDR2 (germline): DFQATT, SNEGSKA (reference sequence). This CDR3 has 11 amino acids. The CDR3 DNA reads TGCAGTGCTAGAGATCTGTACGAGCAGTACTTC. Translation gives CSARDLYEQYF.

The chain is built from TRBV7-2 and TRBJ1-2, with 7 bases fitting TRBD1. The CDR3 covers 15 residues. V lost 0 bases and J lost 8; bases outside the gene matches: 9. Germline loops: CDR1 SGHTA, CDR2 FQGNSA. CDR3 loop: CASSLAFNRGDGYTF. The CDR3 bases are TGTGCCAGCAGCTTAGCTTTTAACAGGGGAGACGGCTACACCTTC.

V gene TRBV5-1 combines with J gene TRBJ2-3; a possible D gene is TRBD2 (5 bases). The CDR3 runs to 16 residues. CDR1 is SGHRS, CDR2 YFSETQ, per germline. The ends were cut back, 1 base at V and 0 bases at J, with 12 bases in the middle. The CDR3 nucleotides read TGCGCCAGCAGCTTGATTGGACTTCATAGCACAGATACGCAGTATTTT. Translated: CASSLIGLHSTDTQYF.

The chain has TRBV6-1 and TRBJ1-5, with D possibly being TRBD1 (5 bases). Trimming removed 1 base from V and 4 bases from J, with 14 bases in between. Germline loops: CDR1 MNHNS, CDR2 SASEGT. CDR3 length equals 16 residues. The CDR3 sequence is CASSEGGGVINQPQHF. The CDR3 bases are TGTGCCAGCAGTGAAGGTGGAGGGGTGATAAATCAGCCCCAGCATTTT.

V is TRBV19 and J is TRBJ1-1; 8 bases fit TRBD1. The junction had 3 bases not matched to a gene; V was cut back by 5 bases and J by 1 base. CDR1 is LNHDA and CDR2 is SQIVND in the germline V gene (reference sequence). The CDR3 sequence is 14 residues long. This CDR3 reads CASSWTGQNTEAFF. The CDR3 nucleotides are TGTGCCAGTAGTTGGACAGGGCAGAACACTGAAGCTTTCTTT.

This chain joins TRBV20-1 and TRBJ2-3; 9 bases are shared with TRBD1. V lost 3 bases and J lost 1; bases outside the gene matches: 5. The CDR3 extends over 15 amino acids. Germline CDR1 and CDR2: DFQATT and SNEGSKA (reference sequence). The CDR3 DNA reads TGCAGTGCTAGTACAGGGGGCTTCGGCACAGATACGCAGTATTTT. Protein product: CSASTGGFGTDTQYF.